The 30 T cell receptor beta chains in this list originate from one sample, sequenced in a study of T cells in Graves' hyperthyroidism and ophthalmopathy. The CDR3 regions of TCR beta were amplified from RNA transcripts. First-round RT-PCR of the TCR CDR3 relied on the HTBI primer set. In TCRdb, the multiplex PCR reads were re-called with MiXCR into one record per CDR3 protein. The sample shows under 350,000 distinct CDR3 sequences, roughly an eighth of them seen only once. Sequencing was carried out using blood. All receptors derive from a woman in her 40s with Graves' ophthalmopathy.

Concerning this clonotype: One end of the junction does not line up with germline, which may come from a read error. The V gene is TRBV2, the J gene TRBJ1-1; D may be TRBD1 (6 bases). This CDR3 has 18 residues. CDR1 is SNHLY and CDR2 is FYNNEI in the germline V gene. The CDR3 sequence is CARSVRSARGRSYTEAFF. The CDR3, as DNA: TGTGCCCGCAGTGTCCGATCAGCGCGGGGGCGTTCATATACTGAAGCTTTCTTT.

Notes on this clonotype: Likely a read error: the CDR3 ends without its conserved phenylalanine or tryptophan. This sequence joins TRBV2 and TRBJ2-7; tentative D call: TRBD1 (5 bases). CDR1 and CDR2 (germline): SNHLY, FYNNEI. The CDR3 is 13 residues long. V gave up 8 bases and J gave up 2 bases, with 13 bases separating them. The CDR3 protein is CASGHRSAYEQYL. As DNA, the CDR3 is TGTGCCAGCGGTCACAGGTCAGCCTACGAGCAGTACCTC.

At least ten counts were recorded for this clonotype. The chain employs TRBV6-1 and TRBJ1-2, with D possibly TRBD1 on 6 matching bases. Germline CDR1 is MNHNS and CDR2 is SASEGT. Between the trimmed V and J ends, which lost 6 bases and 8 bases, there was a span of 16 bases. The CDR3 is 13 amino acids. CDR3: CASSYHREGGYTF. CDR3 nucleotide sequence: TGTGCCAGCAGCTATCACAGGGAGGGCGGCTACACCTTC.

This clonotype occurred many times. The chain is built from TRBV25-1 and TRBJ2-7; 8 bases are a match to TRBD1. The V gene's germline CDR1 is MGHDK and CDR2 SYGVNS. V dropped 9 bases and J dropped 6; count of bases not matched to a gene: 4. The CDR3 extends over 11 amino acids. CDR3 coding DNA: TGTGCCAGTCGAACAGGGGGCGAGCAGTACTTC. Protein: CASRTGGEQYF.

V and J are TRBV29-1 and TRBJ2-3; D uncertain. This CDR3 spans 13 amino acids. CDR1 is SQVTM, CDR2 ANQGSEA, per germline. Trimming shortened V by 7 bases and J by 1 base, and 12 bases separated the two germline ends. As DNA, the CDR3 is TGCAGCGCTCTCGGTAGGGGCACAGATACGCAGTATTTT. As protein: CSALGRGTDTQYF.

This clonotype occurred many times. V is TRBV20-1 and J is TRBJ1-1, with D uncertain. The length of the CDR3 is 15 residues. CDR1 is DFQATT and CDR2 is SNEGSKA in the germline V gene (reference sequence). V was shortened by 3 bases and J by 2 bases, with 16 bases between the two germline ends. CDR3 bases: TGCAGTGCTAGCGACCGCCGAGGATATAACACTGAAGCTTTCTTT. Translating it yields CSASDRRGYNTEAFF.

This clonotype was recorded at least ten times. An end of the junction differs from the germline gene, which may be a read error. The V call is TRBV7-7, the J call TRBJ2-2, with unresolved D. The CDR3 has 13 residues. The germline CDR1 and CDR2 sequences are SSHAT and FNYEAQ (reference sequence). The CDR3 sequence is CASSLERTGELFF. The CDR3 DNA follows: TGTGCTAGCAGCTTGGAAAGGACCGGGGAGCTGTTTTTT.

This clonotype was observed many times. This chain joins TRBV28 and TRBJ2-7, with D hard to call. This CDR3 contains 11 residues. Germline-derived CDR1 and CDR2 are MDHEN and SYDVKM. Trimming removed 7 bases from V and 4 bases from J, with 8 bases in between. The CDR3 DNA follows: TGTGCCAGCATGGCTGTTTACGAGCAGTACTTC. This translates into CASMAVYEQYF.

The gene calls are TRBV4-2 and TRBJ2-1; 10 bases agree with TRBD2. Germline V gene data show CDR1 as LGHNA and CDR2 as YNFKEQ. CDR3 size: 17 residues. V gave up 2 bases and J gave up 6 bases; unmatched junction bases: 10. In nucleotides, the CDR3 is TGTGCCAGCAGCCAATATAGAGCGGGGGGGCTGGGCAATGAGCAGTTCTTC. It specifies CASSQYRAGGLGNEQFF.

This clonotype was seen repeatedly, ten times or more. The chain carries TRBV12-3 or TRBV12-4 and TRBJ2-3; D is unclear. The CDR3 sequence is 13 residues long. The V end lost 3 bases, the J end lost 0 bases, and 4 bases lay between the germline ends. CDR3 amino acids: CASSLKSTDTQYF. For the CDR3, the DNA is TGTGCCAGCAGTTTGAAGAGCACAGATACGCAGTATTTT.

This clonotype was seen ten or more times. The CDR3 is CASSVNSPDGELFF. The CDR3 DNA reads TGCGCCAGCAGTGTGAACAGTCCGGACGGGGAGCTGTTTTTT. The genes are TRBV10-2 and TRBJ2-2; no reliable D call. This CDR3 region has 14 residues. CDR1 WSHSY and CDR2 SAAADI come from the germline V gene. V shed 4 bases and J shed 7 bases, with 13 bases lying between them.

This clonotype was counted ten times or more. The V and J genes are TRBV30 and TRBJ2-1; D call uncertain. Germline CDR1 reads GTSNPN; CDR2 reads SVGIG (reference sequence). This CDR3 contains 11 residues. Trimming took off 2 bases at V and 4 bases at J, with 3 bases between the two ends. The CDR3 loop reads CAWSRYNEQFF. Written as DNA, the CDR3 is TGTGCCTGGAGTAGGTACAATGAGCAGTTCTTC.

The chain couples TRBV10-3 to TRBJ1-2; D is unclear. Germline V gives CDR1 ENHRY, CDR2 SYGVKD. Deletions cut 4 bases from V and 3 bases from J, with 15 bases between. This CDR3 spans 15 amino acids. As DNA, the CDR3 is TGTGCCATCAGTGCGGCGGAGGTTTTAGACTATGGCTACACCTTC. Translation gives CAISAAEVLDYGYTF.

This chain joins TRBV9 and TRBJ2-1, with D uncertain. With 7 bases removed from V and 2 bases from J, the gap between germline ends came to 13 bases. From germline, CDR1 is SGDLS and CDR2 YYNGEE. The CDR3 spans 14 residues. The CDR3 protein is CASRRNDAYNEQFF. CDR3 in DNA: TGTGCCAGCCGCAGGAATGACGCCTACAATGAGCAGTTCTTC.

This clonotype was picked up many times. This chain connects TRBV3-1 to TRBJ2-1; no firm D call. Germline CDR1 LGHDT, CDR2 YNNKEL (reference sequence). V lost 4 bases, J lost 5 bases, and 9 bases lay in between. The CDR3 covers 13 residues. The CDR3 loop reads CASSRQSNNEQFF. CDR3 DNA: TGTGCCAGCAGCCGTCAAAGCAACAATGAGCAGTTCTTC.

This clonotype was observed at least ten times. The genes are TRBV25-1 and TRBJ2-7; maybe TRBD1 (6 bases). Trimming pared 4 bases from V and 1 base from J, leaving 11 bases between. Per germline, CDR1 MGHDK and CDR2 SYGVNS. CDR3 length: 14 residues. CDR3 sequence reads: CASSGSGTSYEQYF. The CDR3 DNA is TGTGCCAGCAGTGGCTCAGGGACATCCTACGAGCAGTACTTC.

This clonotype was seen a few times. Here the CDR3 DNA reads TGTGCCAGCACCCGTGGACTAGCGGGAGGACGGGGTGAGCAGTTCTTC. Translation gives CASTRGLAGGRGEQFF. V and J are TRBV18 and TRBJ2-1; 14 bases align to TRBD2. Per germline, CDR1 KGHSH and CDR2 LQKENI. V lost 8 bases to trimming and J lost 9 bases; unmatched junction nucleotides: 12. This CDR3 is built from 16 residues.

The V and J genes are TRBV20-1 and TRBJ1-2, with 9 bases lining up with TRBD1. The CDR3 covers 16 residues. Germline CDR1 and CDR2: DFQATT and SNEGSKA (reference sequence). Germline trimming cut 3 bases from V and 3 bases from J; bases unmatched to any gene: 11. Here the CDR3 DNA reads TGCAGTGCTAGTGGCTCCCGGGGACAGGGCGACTATGGCTACACCTTC. Translated: CSASGSRGQGDYGYTF.

The chain has TRBV13 and TRBJ1-3, with 7 positions matching TRBD1. In germline, CDR1 is PRHDT, CDR2 FYEKMQ (reference sequence). The V gene end was trimmed by 5 bases and the J gene end by 0 bases; junction bases not matched to a gene: 13. The CDR3 sequence is 18 residues long. The CDR3 loop is CASSPQGRVTSSGNTIYF. The CDR3 nucleotides are TGTGCCAGCAGCCCACAGGGGCGAGTCACATCCTCTGGAAACACCATATATTTT.

The chain uses TRBV18 and TRBJ2-2; D might be TRBD2 (6 bases). The CDR3 loop spans 15 amino acids. Germline lookup yields CDR1 KGHSH and CDR2 LQKENI. V was cut by 1 base and J by 4 bases, with 10 bases left in between. CDR3 nucleotide sequence: TGTGCCAGCTCACCACTGGAGGGAAGCACCGGGGAGCTGTTTTTT. Its protein product is CASSPLEGSTGELFF.

This clonotype was observed many times. The chain uses TRBV6-1 and TRBJ2-5; D is possibly TRBD2 (7 bases). This CDR3 has 17 residues. Germline V gene data show CDR1 as MNHNS and CDR2 as SASEGT. V lost 4 bases and J lost 4, with 22 bases in between. The CDR3 nucleotides read TGTGCCAGCAGTGGTAACATCCGGGGGGCTCCGACAGAGACCCAGTACTTC. Protein product: CASSGNIRGAPTETQYF.

This clonotype was picked up a small number of times. The V call is TRBV3-1, the J call TRBJ2-3, with a tentative D call TRBD2 (6 bases). CDR1 and CDR2 from the germline V gene are LGHDT and YNNKEL (reference sequence). With 3 bases removed from V and 0 bases from J, the gap between germline ends came to 19 bases. There are 18 residues in the CDR3. As DNA, the CDR3 is TGTGCCAGCAGCCAGCCACCCAGGGCGGGGATAAGCACAGATACGCAGTATTTT. Encoded protein: CASSQPPRAGISTDTQYF.

This clonotype came up many times. The chain carries TRBV5-1 and TRBJ1-2, with D tentatively TRBD1 (5 bases). Trimming left V 2 bases short and J 7 bases short, with 12 bases between. Germline lookup yields CDR1 SGHRS and CDR2 YFSETQ. This CDR3 region has 13 residues. CDR3 coding DNA: TGCGCCAGCAGCTTCGACAGCCCCGGTGGCTACACCTTC. This sequence encodes CASSFDSPGGYTF.

In its sample, this clonotype was seen many times. Written as DNA, the CDR3 is TGTGCCAGCTGGGCCCAGGTGCTGGAGGGCTACACCTTC. Encoded protein: CASWAQVLEGYTF. The V gene is TRBV2, the J gene TRBJ1-2; D unresolved. The CDR3 covers 13 residues. In germline, CDR1 is SNHLY, CDR2 FYNNEI. Trimming cost V 8 bases and J 8 bases, with 18 bases left between them.

This clonotype was found many times. This rearrangement joins TRBV29-1 to TRBJ1-2; TRBD1 matches at 10 bases. J was trimmed by 3 bases and V by 3 bases; bases with no gene match: 7. CDR1 and CDR2 from the germline V gene are SQVTM and ANQGSEA. This CDR3 is 15 amino acids long. The CDR3 DNA sequence: TGCAGCGTTGAGGGGTCGACAGGGGGCGACTATGGCTACACCTTC. Translated: CSVEGSTGGDYGYTF.

This chain joins TRBV9 and TRBJ1-3; 8 bases line up with TRBD1. Per germline, CDR1 SGDLS and CDR2 YYNGEE. This CDR3 spans 15 amino acids. With V trimmed by 0 bases and J by 4 bases, 3 bases remained unmatched. CDR3 residues: CASSVGQGKGNTIYF. The CDR3 DNA follows: TGTGCCAGCAGCGTAGGACAGGGGAAAGGAAACACCATATATTTT. The entire variable domain, with the rest obtained from reference TRBV9 and TRBJ1-3, is as follows: DSGVTQTPKHLITATGQRVTLRCSPRSGDLSVYWYQQSLDQGLQFLIQYYNGEERAKGNILERFSAQQFPDLHSELNLSSLELGDSALYFCASSVGQGKGNTIYFGEGSWLTVV.

In its sample, this clonotype was seen many times. The V gene is TRBV11-3, the J gene TRBJ2-1; 8 nucleotides match TRBD2. CDR3 length: 16 amino acids. The J segment lost 4 bases and the V segment lost 1 base, leaving 6 bases of the junction unmatched. The germline V gene encodes CDR1 SGHNT and CDR2 YENEEA. The CDR3 DNA reads TGTGCCAGCAGCTTAGTTTCTAGCGGGCTTTACAATGAGCAGTTCTTC. This translates into CASSLVSSGLYNEQFF.

This clonotype turned up a few times. The CDR3 sequence: CASSDGQGKTYGYTF. The CDR3 bases are TGTGCCAGCAGCGACGGACAGGGGAAGACCTATGGCTACACCTTC. The rearrangement joins TRBV7-9 to TRBJ1-2; 9 bases align to TRBD1. Germline values: CDR1 SEHNR, CDR2 FQNEAQ (reference sequence). V lost 5 bases to trimming and J lost 4 bases; unmatched junction nucleotides: 8. This CDR3 is 15 amino acids long.

In this sample, this clonotype turned up many times. This rearrangement joins TRBV27 to TRBJ2-5; D is unresolved. Germline assignment: CDR1 MNHEY and CDR2 SMNVEV (reference sequence). Deletions cut 4 bases from V and 0 bases from J, with 6 bases between. This CDR3 comprises 13 residues. The CDR3 is CASSSEYQETQYF. CDR3 in DNA: TGTGCCAGCAGTTCAGAGTACCAAGAGACCCAGTACTTC.

The chain employs TRBV25-1 and TRBJ1-4, with 7 positions matching TRBD1. Germline V lookup: CDR1 MGHDK, CDR2 SYGVNS. The CDR3 runs to 14 residues. V shed 8 bases and J 9 bases; nucleotides not matched to a gene: 12. The CDR3 protein is CASANRGSDQKLFF. In DNA, the CDR3 is TGTGCCAGCGCCAACAGGGGCAGTGATCAAAAACTGTTTTTT.